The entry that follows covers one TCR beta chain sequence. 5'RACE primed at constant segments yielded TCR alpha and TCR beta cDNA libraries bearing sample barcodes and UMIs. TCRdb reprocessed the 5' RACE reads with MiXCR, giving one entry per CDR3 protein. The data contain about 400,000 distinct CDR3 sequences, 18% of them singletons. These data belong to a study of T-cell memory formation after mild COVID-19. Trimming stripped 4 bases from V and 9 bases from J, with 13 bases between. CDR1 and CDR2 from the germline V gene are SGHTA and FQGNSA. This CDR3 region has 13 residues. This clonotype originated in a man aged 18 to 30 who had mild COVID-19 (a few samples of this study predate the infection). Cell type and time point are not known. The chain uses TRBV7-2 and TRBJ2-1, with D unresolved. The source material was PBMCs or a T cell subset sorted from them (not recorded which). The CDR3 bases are TGTGCCAGCAGCTCCGGGCCCAGCCGTGAGCAGTTCTTC. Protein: CASSSGPSREQFF.